In this sample, the clone carrying this T cell receptor (beta chain) turned up many times. Its antigen is as yet unknown. The data were taken from a study of identical twins. Germline V gene data show CDR1 as SEHNR and CDR2 as FQNEAQ (reference sequence). V shed 5 bases and J 4 bases; nucleotides not matched to a gene: 12. The CDR3 loop spans 17 amino acids. Notes on the study in general: Among out-of-frame alpha sequences shared by twins, low generation probability occurred in excess.

One entry per CDR3 protein results from TCRdb running MiXCR on the 5' RACE reads. The data contain 280,000 or so distinct CDR3 sequences, under 9% of them singletons. The data also belong to a second study, concerning yellow fever vaccine responses in identical twins.

Sequenced sample: memory (CD45RO+) T cells sorted from blood. This clonotype originated in a woman aged 18 to 35 in good health. The chain joins TRBV7-9 to TRBJ2-2; 8 bases fit TRBD2. The CDR3 DNA sequence: TGTGCCAGCAGCCCCATGGAGCGGGGGATTAGCACCGGGGAGCTGTTTTTT. Its translation: CASSPMERGISTGELFF.